This TCR beta chain stems from a study of blood T cell repertoires in COVID-19. About the research overall: COVID-19 samples collected from the United States, Italy and Spain covered acute and convalescent phases. In each case, the material was cDNA or gDNA derived from T cells, B-cell-depleted T cells, or PBMCs.

Original processing methods: Reference gene primer amplification yielded estimated nucleated cell counts. Clones were sequenced by immunoSEQ multiplex PCR, and TCRdb holds only the in-frame ones, with some missing. D and trimming come from the DNA, and the V and J calls and clone size come from that table. Found here are about 80,000 clones, more than 75% of them singletons; the top ten hold 27%. V lost 3 bases, J lost 3 bases, and 7 bases lay in between. This CDR3 contains 12 residues. Germline loops: CDR1 GTSNPN, CDR2 SVGIG (reference sequence). The sample taken for sequencing was peripheral blood. The receptor was derived from a human donor in a cohort sampled during active COVID-19. This chain uses TRBV30 with TRBJ2-3; D is perhaps TRBD1 (5 bases). As DNA, the CDR3 is TGTGCCTGGAGCCAGGGAACAGATACGCAGTATTTT. Translated, it gives CAWSQGTDTQYF.